This passage covers 26 T cell receptor beta chains from one sample sequenced in a study of cytomegalovirus exposure and HLA in healthy donors. The PCR made use of 60 Vbeta and 13 Jbeta primers. The protocol was immunoSEQ multiplex PCR, while the TCRdb copy is restricted to in-frame clones and leaves out a portion. The listing contains 20,000 to 25,000 clones. Sequencing was done on a sample of PBMCs. Receptors originate from a male donor in good health and CMV-seropositive.

The chain links TRBV6-5 to TRBJ2-7, with a tentative D call TRBD1 (6 bases). V was clipped by 0 bases and J by 4 bases, with 13 bases between them. CDR3 length equals 15 residues. Looked up from germline, CDR1 is MNHEY and CDR2 is SVGAGI. The CDR3 nucleotides are TGTGCCAGCAGTTACTCGTCAGTGAGGGGGTACGAGCAGTACTTC. Translating gives CASSYSSVRGYEQYF.

The V and J genes are TRBV28 and TRBJ2-7, with 8 bases lining up with TRBD1. The junction had 15 bases not matched to a gene; V was cut back by 6 bases and J by 8 bases. The germline gives CDR1 MDHEN, CDR2 SYDVKM. The length of the CDR3 is 15 residues. In DNA, the CDR3 is TGTGCCAGCAGACCTACCCGGATCGGACAGGGACAGCAGTACTTC. Its translation is CASRPTRIGQGQQYF. Full variable domain (outside the CDR3, taken from reference TRBV28 and TRBJ2-7): DVKVTQSSRYLVKRTGEKVFLECVQDMDHENMFWYRQDPGLGLRLIYFSYDVKMKEKGDIPEGYSVSREKKERFSLILESASTNQTSMYLCASRPTRIGQGQQYFGPGTRLTVT.

V and J are TRBV4-2 and TRBJ2-1; TRBD1 matches at 10 bases. V gave up 0 bases and J gave up 10 bases; unmatched junction bases: 6. The CDR3 contains 15 residues. The germline V gene encodes CDR1 LGHNA and CDR2 YNFKEQ. CDR3 sequence: CASSQDRDRGDEQFF. The CDR3 DNA reads TGTGCCAGCAGCCAAGATCGGGACAGGGGTGACGAGCAGTTCTTC.

The chain uses TRBV15 and TRBJ1-5; the D is unclear. V shed 5 bases and J shed 4 bases, with 9 bases lying between them. Per the germline V gene, CDR1 is LNHNV and CDR2 is YYDKDF (reference sequence). The CDR3 is 13 amino acids. The CDR3 here is CATSLGPNQPQHF. The CDR3 DNA is TGTGCCACCAGCCTTGGGCCGAATCAGCCCCAGCATTTT.

The gene calls are TRBV28 and TRBJ2-5; 10 positions match TRBD2. The CDR3 length is 15 residues. CDR1 is MDHEN and CDR2 is SYDVKM in the germline V gene. With V trimmed by 4 bases and J by 4 bases, 6 bases remained unmatched. This CDR3 is CASSSLLAGGETQYF. The CDR3 bases are TGTGCCAGCAGTTCTCTGTTAGCGGGAGGAGAGACCCAGTACTTC.

The chain carries TRBV27 and TRBJ2-2; a weak D match, TRBD2 (5 bases). The germline V gene has CDR1 MNHEY and CDR2 SMNVEV (reference sequence). Trimming left V 4 bases short and J 4 bases short, with 13 bases between. The CDR3 contains 15 residues. The CDR3 nucleotides read TGTGCCAGCAGTTCCGTGCTGAGCGGCACCGGGGAGCTGTTTTTT. Its protein is CASSSVLSGTGELFF.

This rearrangement joins TRBV7-3 to TRBJ1-1; 7 bases are shared with TRBD1. The CDR3 extends over 18 amino acids. Germline values: CDR1 SGHTA, CDR2 FQGTGA. J was trimmed by 4 bases and V by 4 bases; bases with no gene match: 18. The CDR3 protein is CASSSTTGRWSLGTEAFF. The CDR3 DNA reads TGTGCCAGCAGCTCGACGACAGGGCGGTGGAGTCTAGGCACTGAAGCTTTCTTT.

The chain carries TRBV6-5 and TRBJ2-7; the D is unclear. Trimming left V 2 bases short and J 3 bases short, with 14 bases between. The CDR3 runs 15 residues. Germline V gene data show CDR1 as MNHEY and CDR2 as SVGAGI. CDR3 sequence reads: CASSYHSGTRYEQYF. In nucleotides, the CDR3 is TGTGCCAGCAGTTACCATTCAGGAACCCGCTACGAGCAGTACTTC.

V usage is TRBV20-1 and J usage is TRBJ2-1, with 8 bases matching TRBD1. The germline V gene encodes CDR1 DFQATT and CDR2 SNEGSKA (reference sequence). Unmatched junction bases numbered 0, after V lost 5 bases and J lost 6 bases. The CDR3 has 11 residues. The CDR3 loop is CSADRGNEQFF. CDR3 bases: TGCAGTGCTGACAGGGGCAATGAGCAGTTCTTC.

The chain recombines TRBV15 with TRBJ2-3, with 10 nucleotides matching TRBD1. CDR1 LNHNV and CDR2 YYDKDF come from the germline V gene (reference sequence). V trimming: 1 base; J trimming: 1 base; junction bases outside the gene matches: 2. There are 16 residues in the CDR3. In DNA form, the CDR3 reads TGTGCCACCAGCAGAGGACAGGGGGCCGGCACAGATACGCAGTATTTT. This gives the protein CATSRGQGAGTDTQYF.

The chain combines TRBV4-3 with TRBJ2-7, with D perhaps TRBD1 (6 bases). This CDR3 spans 16 amino acids. V gave up 0 bases and J gave up 2 bases, with 14 bases separating them. CDR1 and CDR2 (germline): LGHNA, YSLEER. CDR3 region: CASSQDRGGDAYEQYF. The CDR3 DNA sequence: TGCGCCAGCAGCCAAGACAGAGGGGGAGACGCCTACGAGCAGTACTTC.

V is TRBV6-6 and J is TRBJ2-6; tentatively, D is TRBD2 (5 bases). V was pared by 4 bases and J by 0 bases, with 7 bases between. The CDR3 consists of 15 residues. Germline V CDR1 and CDR2: MNHNY, SVGAGI (reference sequence). As DNA, the CDR3 is TGTGCCAGCAGTTTCCGGGACTCTGGGGCCAACGTCCTGACTTTC. This sequence encodes CASSFRDSGANVLTF.

J is TRBJ2-3 and V is TRBV9, with a weak D call TRBD1 (5 bases). Trimming removed 3 bases from V and 1 base from J, with 12 bases in between. CDR1 is SGDLS and CDR2 is YYNGEE in the germline V gene. The length of the CDR3 is 15 residues. CDR3 sequence reads: CASSEGQIGTDTQYF. The CDR3 nucleotides read TGTGCCAGCAGCGAAGGACAAATAGGCACAGATACGCAGTATTTT. Full variable domain (remainder filled in from reference TRBV9 and TRBJ2-3): DSGVTQTPKHLITATGQRVTLRCSPRSGDLSVYWYQQSLDQGLQFLIQYYNGEERAKGNILERFSAQQFPDLHSELNLSSLELGDSALYFCASSEGQIGTDTQYFGPGTRLTVL.

This chain connects TRBV4-2 to TRBJ2-3; D might be TRBD2 (5 bases). The CDR3 is 17 amino acids. Per the germline V gene, CDR1 is LGHNA and CDR2 is YNFKEQ. The ends were cut back, 0 bases at V and 3 bases at J, with 16 bases in the middle. The DNA for the CDR3 is TGTGCCAGCAGCCAAGATTATAACGGAGGAGGTACAGATACGCAGTATTTT. It encodes CASSQDYNGGGTDTQYF.

The rearrangement joins TRBV15 to TRBJ2-5; D perhaps matches TRBD2 (6 bases). Germline assignment: CDR1 LNHNV and CDR2 YYDKDF (reference sequence). This CDR3 contains 15 residues. V lost 1 base and J lost 5, with 14 bases in between. Here the CDR3 DNA reads TGTGCCACCAGCAGAGGAGGAGGGACTGGTGAGACCCAGTACTTC. Translated: CATSRGGGTGETQYF.

The chain carries TRBV29-1 and TRBJ2-1; 14 nucleotides agree with TRBD2. CDR3 length: 16 residues. Germline assignment: CDR1 SQVTM and CDR2 ANQGSEA. Germline trimming cut 6 bases from V and 5 bases from J; bases unmatched to any gene: 9. CDR3 coding DNA: TGCAGCGTGGAAACTGGGACTAGCGGGAGTGACAATGAGCAGTTCTTC. As protein: CSVETGTSGSDNEQFF.

V and J are TRBV6-4 and TRBJ2-3; 7 nucleotides match TRBD2. The CDR3 spans 14 residues. V lost 3 bases, J lost 9 bases, and 9 bases stayed unmatched. Germline V gives CDR1 MRHNA, CDR2 SNTAGT. CDR3 DNA sequence: TGTGCCAGCAGTGATTATGCCGGGACTAACACGCAGTATTTT. This translates into CASSDYAGTNTQYF.

The V and J genes are TRBV29-1 and TRBJ2-1, with TRBD2 matching 11 bases. The CDR3 is 14 amino acids. Germline CDR1 reads SQVTM; CDR2 reads ANQGSEA. Trimming removed 5 bases from V and 9 bases from J; junction bases left unmatched: 9. In nucleotides, the CDR3 is TGCAGCGTTACGATTAGCGGGGGGGTGGGTGAGCAGTTCTTC. It encodes CSVTISGGVGEQFF.

This rearrangement joins TRBV7-6 to TRBJ2-3; D uncertain. CDR1 and CDR2 from the germline V gene are SGHVS and FNYEAQ. This CDR3 spans 14 amino acids. Trimming removed 5 bases at V and 4 bases at J, with 13 bases between. The CDR3 DNA reads as TGTGCCAGCAGCCTCCAACAGATGCCAGATACGCAGTATTTT. It is translated as CASSLQQMPDTQYF.

This sequence joins TRBV4-1 and TRBJ1-3; 8 bases line up with TRBD1. CDR1 MGHRA and CDR2 YSYEKL come from the germline V gene. The CDR3 consists of 16 residues. V gave up 3 bases and J gave up 5 bases; unmatched junction bases: 9. The CDR3 loop is CASSQPDREPRNTIYF. In nucleotides, the CDR3 is TGCGCCAGCAGCCAGCCGGACAGGGAGCCCCGAAACACCATATATTTT.

The V call is TRBV30, the J call TRBJ1-2; 9 nucleotides match TRBD1. The trim removed 0 bases at V and 4 bases at J, leaving 3 bases unmatched. This CDR3 has 14 amino acids. The germline CDR1 and CDR2 sequences are GTSNPN and SVGIG (reference sequence). The CDR3 spells CAWSVGTGPYGYTF. CDR3 nucleotides: TGTGCCTGGAGTGTAGGGACAGGGCCCTATGGCTACACCTTC.

The rearrangement uses TRBV30 and TRBJ1-3; 8 nucleotides align to TRBD1. V shed 5 bases and J 4 bases; nucleotides not matched to a gene: 4. The CDR3 spans 13 residues. Germline loops: CDR1 GTSNPN, CDR2 SVGIG (reference sequence). CDR3 bases: TGTGCCTGGTCGACAGGGGAAGGAAACACCATATATTTT. This translates into CAWSTGEGNTIYF.

J is TRBJ2-2 and V is TRBV28; TRBD1 matches 9 bases. The CDR3 is made up of 14 amino acids. The germline gives CDR1 MDHEN, CDR2 SYDVKM. After removal of 4 bases from V and 6 bases from J, the junction contained 3 bases not matched to a gene. The CDR3, as DNA: TGTGCCAGCAGTTCCGGACAGGGGTCCGGGGAGCTGTTTTTT. Its translation is CASSSGQGSGELFF.

The chain combines TRBV6-4 with TRBJ2-2, with D uncertain. Per the germline V gene, CDR1 is MRHNA and CDR2 is SNTAGT. V dropped 2 bases and J dropped 8 bases, with 9 bases sitting between them. The CDR3 runs to 13 residues. The CDR3 nucleotides read TGTGCCAGCAGTGACATGTCGGGTGGGGAGCTGTTTTTT. This gives the protein CASSDMSGGELFF.

The chain has TRBV5-1 and TRBJ2-7; maybe TRBD2 (7 bases). V dropped 0 bases and J dropped 7 bases, with 17 bases sitting between them. The germline V gene has CDR1 SGHRS and CDR2 YFSETQ. This CDR3 contains 15 residues. Written as DNA, the CDR3 is TGCGCCAGCAGCTTGGCCTTGGGGGGGGCAGGAGAGCAGTACTTC. It yields the protein CASSLALGGAGEQYF.

The chain couples TRBV7-6 to TRBJ2-1; TRBD1 might be the D (6 bases). Germline V gene sequence: CDR1 SGHVS, CDR2 FNYEAQ. The CDR3 extends over 16 amino acids. Trimming removed 3 bases from V and 2 bases from J, with 14 bases in between. In DNA, the CDR3 is TGTGCCAGCAGCTTCCAAGGGGGAGCAGCCTACAATGAGCAGTTCTTC. Translation gives CASSFQGGAAYNEQFF.